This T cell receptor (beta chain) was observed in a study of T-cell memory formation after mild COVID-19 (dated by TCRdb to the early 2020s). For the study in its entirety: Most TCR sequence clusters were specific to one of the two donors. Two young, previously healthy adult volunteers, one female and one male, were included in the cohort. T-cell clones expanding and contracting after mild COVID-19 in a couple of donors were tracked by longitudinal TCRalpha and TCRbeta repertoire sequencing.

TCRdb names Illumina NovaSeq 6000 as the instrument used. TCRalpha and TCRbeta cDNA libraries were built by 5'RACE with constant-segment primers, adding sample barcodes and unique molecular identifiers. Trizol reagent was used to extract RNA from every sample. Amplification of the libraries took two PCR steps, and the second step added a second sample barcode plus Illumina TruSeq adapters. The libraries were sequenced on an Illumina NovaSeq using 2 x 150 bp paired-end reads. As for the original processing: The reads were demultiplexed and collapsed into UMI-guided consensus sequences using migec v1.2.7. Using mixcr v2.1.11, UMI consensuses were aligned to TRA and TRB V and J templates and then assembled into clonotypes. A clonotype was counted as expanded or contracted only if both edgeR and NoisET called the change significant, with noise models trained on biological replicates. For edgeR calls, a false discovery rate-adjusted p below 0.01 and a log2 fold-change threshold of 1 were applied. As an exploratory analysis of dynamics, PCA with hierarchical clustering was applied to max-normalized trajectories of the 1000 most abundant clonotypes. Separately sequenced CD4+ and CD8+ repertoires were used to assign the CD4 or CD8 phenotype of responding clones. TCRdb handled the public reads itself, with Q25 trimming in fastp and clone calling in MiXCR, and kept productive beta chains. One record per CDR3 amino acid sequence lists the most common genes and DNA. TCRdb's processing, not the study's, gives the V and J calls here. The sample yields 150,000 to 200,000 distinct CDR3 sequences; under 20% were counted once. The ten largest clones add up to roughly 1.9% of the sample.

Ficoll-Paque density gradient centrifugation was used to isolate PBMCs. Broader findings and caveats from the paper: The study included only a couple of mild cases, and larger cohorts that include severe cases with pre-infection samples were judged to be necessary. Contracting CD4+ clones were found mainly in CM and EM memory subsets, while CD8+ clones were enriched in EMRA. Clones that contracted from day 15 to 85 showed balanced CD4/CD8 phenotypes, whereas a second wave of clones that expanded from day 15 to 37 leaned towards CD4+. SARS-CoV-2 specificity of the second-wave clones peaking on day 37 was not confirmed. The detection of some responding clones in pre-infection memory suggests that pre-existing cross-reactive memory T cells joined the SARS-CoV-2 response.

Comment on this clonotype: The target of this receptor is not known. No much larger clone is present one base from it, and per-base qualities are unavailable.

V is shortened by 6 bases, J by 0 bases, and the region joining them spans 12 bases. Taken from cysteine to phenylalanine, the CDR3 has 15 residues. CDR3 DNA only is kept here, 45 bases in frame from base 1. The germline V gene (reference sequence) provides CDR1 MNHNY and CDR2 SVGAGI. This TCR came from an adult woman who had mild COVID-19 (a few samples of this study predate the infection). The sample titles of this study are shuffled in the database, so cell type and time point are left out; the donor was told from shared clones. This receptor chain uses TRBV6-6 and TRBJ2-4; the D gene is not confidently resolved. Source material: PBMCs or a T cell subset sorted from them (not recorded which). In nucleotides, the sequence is TGTGCCAGCAGGCGGTCGGAGCTAGCCAAAAACATTCAGTACTTC. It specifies CASRRSELAKNIQYF.